The next 16 T cell receptor beta chains were all read from a single sample in a study of T-cell reconstitution after alpha-beta-depleted transplantation in children. Using unique molecular identifiers, the investigators prepared the TCRbeta library. TCRdb used MiXCR to reprocess the PCR reads, holding one entry per CDR3 protein. The sample lists a few hundred thousand distinct CDR3 sequences, approximately 42% seen once, with 27% in the top ten. This specimen was PBMCs, taken before TCRalphabeta/CD19-depleted stem cell transplant. These receptors came from a girl aged 2 to 9 with aplastic anemia, due to receive a stem cell transplant.

This clonotype showed up just a few times. This sequence joins TRBV20-1 and TRBJ2-3; D unresolved. Germline CDR1 and CDR2: DFQATT and SNEGSKA (reference sequence). The CDR3 spans 14 residues. V lost 3 bases to trimming and J lost 1 base, with 11 bases between them. CDR3 amino acids: CSASLEVGTDTQYF. The CDR3, as DNA: TGCAGTGCTAGTCTGGAAGTCGGCACAGATACGCAGTATTTT.

The rearrangement joins TRBV12-3 or TRBV12-4 to TRBJ1-1; D remains unclear. The CDR3 length is 15 residues. Trimming took 2 bases from V and 2 from J, leaving 12 bases between them. The CDR3 spells CASSLSGRLNTEAFF. CDR3 in DNA: TGTGCCAGCAGTTTAAGCGGCAGACTAAACACTGAAGCTTTCTTT.

This clonotype was counted many times. This sequence joins TRBV19 and TRBJ1-2; D is unresolved. Trimming took off 7 bases at V and 8 bases at J, with 11 bases between the two ends. The CDR3 has 11 residues. Per the germline V gene, CDR1 is LNHDA and CDR2 is SQIVND (reference sequence). Here the CDR3 reads CASTGPGGYTF. The CDR3 bases are TGTGCCAGTACCGGTCCCGGAGGCTACACCTTC.

This chain connects TRBV20-1 to TRBJ2-1; 10 bases are shared with TRBD2. Per the germline V gene, CDR1 is DFQATT and CDR2 is SNEGSKA (reference sequence). The J segment lost 5 bases and the V segment lost 6 bases, leaving 10 bases of the junction unmatched. The CDR3 consists of 15 residues. This CDR3 reads CSAPSVAGGHNEQFF. The CDR3, as DNA: TGCAGTGCGCCCTCGGTAGCGGGAGGTCACAATGAGCAGTTCTTC.

J is TRBJ2-7 and V is TRBV5-1, with 10 bases fitting TRBD2. Germline loops: CDR1 SGHRS, CDR2 YFSETQ. The V gene end was trimmed by 0 bases and the J gene end by 5 bases; junction bases not matched to a gene: 2. The CDR3 has 14 amino acids. The DNA of the CDR3 is TGCGCCAGCAGCTTGGCCAGCGGGAGGGACGAGCAGTACTTC. Amino acid sequence: CASSLASGRDEQYF.

This chain joins TRBV4-2 and TRBJ2-1, with TRBD2 matching 8 bases. CDR3 length: 16 residues. Germline trimming cut 0 bases from V and 8 bases from J; bases unmatched to any gene: 9. Germline CDR1 is LGHNA and CDR2 is YNFKEQ. For the CDR3, the DNA is TGTGCCAGCAGCCAAGATGGCAGCGGGAGTAAGGATGAGCAGTTCTTC. Translation gives CASSQDGSGSKDEQFF.

The chain joins TRBV6-1 to TRBJ1-5; TRBD1 matches at 10 bases. V was clipped by 5 bases and J by 3 bases; unmatched bases: 4. The length of the CDR3 is 15 residues. The V gene's germline CDR1 is MNHNS and CDR2 SASEGT. The CDR3, as DNA: TGTGCCAGCAGTAGGGACAGGGGCCTCAATCAGCCCCAGCATTTT. Translation: CASSRDRGLNQPQHF.

This clonotype was seen many times. The chain has TRBV5-1 and TRBJ1-5; no clear D gene. V lost 3 bases and J 0 bases, leaving 7 bases between the germline ends. The CDR3 is 14 amino acids. CDR1 and CDR2 from the germline V gene are SGHRS and YFSETQ. CDR3 sequence: CASSSGYSNQPQHF. The CDR3 DNA follows: TGCGCCAGCAGCTCAGGCTATAGCAATCAGCCCCAGCATTTT.

The table lists this clonotype with many counts. The chain couples TRBV5-1 to TRBJ1-1; D possibly corresponds to TRBD1 (6 bases). The CDR3 totals 15 residues. V shed 3 bases and J shed 4 bases, with 16 bases lying between them. CDR1 is SGHRS and CDR2 is YFSETQ in the germline V gene. The CDR3 loop reads CASSWAPGDRTEAFF. CDR3 nucleotides: TGCGCCAGCAGCTGGGCCCCAGGGGATCGCACTGAAGCTTTCTTT.

The genes are TRBV20-1 and TRBJ2-3; TRBD1 matches at 10 bases. CDR3 size: 14 residues. Germline CDR1 is DFQATT and CDR2 is SNEGSKA (reference sequence). V lost 3 bases to trimming and J lost 3 bases; unmatched junction nucleotides: 3. The CDR3 spells CSARRTGGTDTQYF. In DNA, the CDR3 is TGCAGTGCTAGGAGGACAGGGGGAACAGATACGCAGTATTTT.

The V and J genes are TRBV29-1 and TRBJ2-6; D uncertain. V dropped 8 bases and J dropped 0 bases, with 17 bases sitting between them. CDR3 length equals 16 residues. Per the germline V gene, CDR1 is SQVTM and CDR2 is ANQGSEA. CDR3 amino acids: CSSLLHLSSGANVLTF. Written as DNA, the CDR3 is TGCAGCTCGTTGTTACACTTAAGCTCTGGGGCCAACGTCCTGACTTTC.

The J gene is TRBJ2-3, the V gene TRBV29-1; 10 bases line up with TRBD2. V shed 0 bases, J shed 4 bases, and the junction held 10 bases outside the gene matches. Germline V lookup: CDR1 SQVTM, CDR2 ANQGSEA. CDR3 length: 17 amino acids. The CDR3, as DNA: TGCAGCGTTGAAGAAAACTCTAGCGGGAGTCACTCAGATACGCAGTATTTT. Amino acid sequence: CSVEENSSGSHSDTQYF.

The V gene is TRBV9, the J gene TRBJ2-3, with D tentatively TRBD1 or TRBD2 (5 bases each). Trimming took 3 bases from V and 0 from J, leaving 14 bases between them. The CDR3 is 16 residues long. Germline V gene sequence: CDR1 SGDLS, CDR2 YYNGEE. CDR3 sequence reads: CASSAGRITSTDTQYF. CDR3 nucleotides: TGTGCCAGCAGCGCGGGACGGATTACTAGCACAGATACGCAGTATTTT.

This clonotype was detected only a few times. The V and J genes are TRBV5-1 and TRBJ2-5; TRBD1 aligns across 10 bases. V gave up 4 bases and J gave up 9 bases; unmatched junction bases: 6. Germline values: CDR1 SGHRS, CDR2 YFSETQ. This CDR3 spans 13 amino acids. CDR3 amino acids: CASSDRGRMAQYF. CDR3 DNA: TGCGCCAGCAGCGACAGGGGGCGGATGGCCCAGTACTTC.

This clonotype has more than one count but fewer than ten. This rearrangement joins TRBV10-3 to TRBJ2-5, with 9 bases identical to TRBD2. With 4 bases clipped from V and 4 bases from J, the junction kept 4 bases outside the gene matches. Germline CDR1 and CDR2: ENHRY and SYGVKD. The CDR3 loop spans 14 amino acids. The CDR3 reads CAISGAGGRETQYF. The CDR3, as DNA: TGTGCCATCAGTGGGGCGGGAGGGCGAGAGACCCAGTACTTC.

The chain combines TRBV5-1 with TRBJ2-7; 11 nucleotides match TRBD2. Germline CDR1 reads SGHRS; CDR2 reads YFSETQ. Losses at the gene ends were 3 bases for V and 0 bases for J; bases not matched to a gene: 11. The CDR3 consists of 18 residues. In DNA form, the CDR3 reads TGCGCCAGCAGCTCCCGGAAGATAGCGGGAGGGGGCTCCTACGAGCAGTACTTC. It translates to CASSSRKIAGGGSYEQYF.